The 5 T cell receptor beta chains below all came from one sample that was sequenced in a study of shared clonotypes between healthy human individuals. Naive CD8 cells lacked CD45RO and underwent positive selection for CCR7, leaving out terminally differentiated effector memory CD45RA+ cells. Method: immunoSEQ multiplex PCR; TCRdb's copy keeps in-frame clones and lacks some. Here the sample spans about 2.1 million clones, over 85% being singletons. What was sequenced was naive CD8+ T cells from PBMCs. These receptors originate from a man between 18 and 35 years old in good health. Some clones in this sample may be carry-over from other donors' samples.

The chain has TRBV19 and TRBJ2-1, with D possibly being TRBD2 (6 bases). V gave up 3 bases and J gave up 4 bases, with 16 bases separating them. The CDR3 has 16 residues. Germline V lookup: CDR1 LNHDA, CDR2 SQIVND (reference sequence). The CDR3 sequence: CASSIFGGPRYNEQFF. CDR3 coding DNA: TGTGCCAGTAGTATCTTCGGAGGGCCCCGATACAATGAGCAGTTCTTC. Drawing the rest from reference TRBV19 and TRBJ2-1, the complete variable domain is DGGITQSPKYLFRKEGQNVTLSCEQNLNHDAMYWYRQDPGQGLRLIYYSQIVNDFQKGDIAEGYSVSREKKESFPLTVTSAQKNPTAFYLCASSIFGGPRYNEQFFGPGTRLTVL.

This chain joins TRBV6-6 and TRBJ2-1; TRBD1 or TRBD2 may be the D gene (5 bases each). The CDR3 consists of 16 residues. CDR1 is MNHNY, CDR2 SVGAGI, per germline (reference sequence). V lost 3 bases and J lost 0, with 12 bases in between. The CDR3 sequence: CASSYLARGSYNEQFF. CDR3 sequence (DNA): TGTGCCAGCAGTTATCTGGCGAGGGGCTCCTACAATGAGCAGTTCTTC.

This sequence joins TRBV27 and TRBJ2-5; a weak D match, TRBD1 (5 bases). Germline V gives CDR1 MNHEY, CDR2 SMNVEV (reference sequence). The CDR3 is 14 residues long. V was cut by 3 bases and J by 5 bases, with 13 bases left in between. DNA for the CDR3: TGTGCCAGCAGTTTGGTAGGGGCCGTTGAGACCCAGTACTTC. This gives the protein CASSLVGAVETQYF.

This clone has just one count. The rearrangement links TRBV5-1 to TRBJ2-5; 16 nucleotides align to TRBD2. Germline V gives CDR1 SGHRS, CDR2 YFSETQ. The length of the CDR3 is 17 residues. V trimming: 2 bases; J trimming: 5 bases; junction bases outside the gene matches: 6. CDR3: CASSLGTSGRAGETQYF. CDR3 in DNA: TGCGCCAGCAGCTTAGGGACTAGCGGGAGGGCCGGGGAGACCCAGTACTTC.

Of note for this clone: The same CDR3 is also encoded by other DNA sequences in this sample. The gene calls are TRBV7-9 and TRBJ2-1; 8 nucleotides line up with TRBD2. CDR1 and CDR2 (germline): SEHNR, FQNEAQ (reference sequence). The CDR3 runs to 15 residues. The ends lost 1 base at V and 5 bases at J; junction bases unmatched: 4. CDR3: CASSLGLAGDNEQFF. The CDR3 region has the DNA TGTGCCAGCAGCTTAGGGCTAGCGGGCGACAATGAGCAGTTCTTC.